Listed below are T cell receptor beta chains from one sample, sequenced in a study of cytomegalovirus exposure and HLA in healthy donors. Data came from immunoSEQ multiplex PCR; TCRdb stores just in-frame clones and leaves some out. The data show about 190,000 clones, with 74% seen just once and 3% to 3.5% held by the top ten. Specimen: PBMCs. Receptors originate from a woman aged 25 to 39 in good health and CMV-seropositive. The CDR3 runs from the conserved cysteine through the conserved F or W. A D gene is named only where the DNA matches it firmly. Only some rows state a clone size, as once, few, many or a class for expanded clones.

v_call,d_call,j_call,clone_size,cdr3_nt,cdr3_aa
TRBV11-2,NA,TRBJ1-3,NA,TGTGCCAGCAGGGAGCTTGGAAACACCATATATTTT,CASRELGNTIYF
TRBV2,TRBD2,TRBJ2-2,NA,TGTGCCAGCAGTGAACTAGCGGGGAGCCGGTGGGAGCTGTTTTTT,CASSELAGSRWELFF
TRBV5-8,TRBD1,TRBJ1-1,NA,TGTGCCAGCAGCGAAACCAGGGGACAGATGAACACTGAAGCTTTCTTT,CASSETRGQMNTEAFF
TRBV4-1,NA,TRBJ2-3,few,TGCGCCAGCAGCCCCCGGTTAAACACAGATACGCAGTATTTT,CASSPRLNTDTQYF
TRBV4-1,TRBD2,TRBJ2-3,few,TGCGCCAGCAGCCAAGATCCAGCGGGAGGGCCTGCAGATACGCAGTATTTT,CASSQDPAGGPADTQYF
TRBV5-1,NA,TRBJ2-2,few,TGCGCCAGCAGCTTGGGGACACTGAACACCGGGGAGCTGTTTTTT,CASSLGTLNTGELFF
TRBV4-1,NA,TRBJ1-2,NA,TGCGCCAGCAGCCAAGACCCCCAGGGCCCCTATGGCTACACCTTC,CASSQDPQGPYGYTF
TRBV19,NA,TRBJ1-5,NA,TGTGCCAGTAGCACAAGCAATCAGCCCCAGCATTTT,CASSTSNQPQHF
TRBV5-4,TRBD1,TRBJ2-6,NA,TGTGCCAGCAGCGAACAGGGGACCGGGGCCAACGTCCTGACTTTC,CASSEQGTGANVLTF
TRBV15,NA,TRBJ2-2,NA,TGTGCCACCAGCAGAGAGGGGGACATCGATGCGAACACCGGGGAGCTGTTTTTT,CATSREGDIDANTGELFF
TRBV13,TRBD1,TRBJ2-1,NA,TGTGCCAGCAGCTTAATCTACCCGGGGCAGGGGGCGAATGAGCAGTTCTTC,CASSLIYPGQGANEQFF
TRBV2,NA,TRBJ2-1,NA,TGTGCCAGCAGTGAATTCAGGAACAATGAGCAGTTCTTC,CASSEFRNNEQFF
TRBV7-7,NA,TRBJ2-7,NA,TGTGCTAGCAGCCCCGATCCGGGATCCTACGAGCAGTACTTC,CASSPDPGSYEQYF
TRBV2,NA,TRBJ2-5,NA,TGTGCCAGCCAGGACTCCGTTCAGGCCCAGTACTTC,CASQDSVQAQYF
TRBV7-8,TRBD1,TRBJ1-5,NA,TGTGCCAGCAGCTTCCTCGGGACAGGCTATGATAGCAATCAGCCCCAGCATTTT,CASSFLGTGYDSNQPQHF
TRBV7-9,NA,TRBJ2-3,NA,TGTGCCAGCAGCTTAGGGGAGGACCGCACAGATACGCAGTATTTT,CASSLGEDRTDTQYF
TRBV13,NA,TRBJ2-7,NA,TGTGCCAGCAGCTTCTTTAGCGGAAGCTACGAGCAGTACTTC,CASSFFSGSYEQYF